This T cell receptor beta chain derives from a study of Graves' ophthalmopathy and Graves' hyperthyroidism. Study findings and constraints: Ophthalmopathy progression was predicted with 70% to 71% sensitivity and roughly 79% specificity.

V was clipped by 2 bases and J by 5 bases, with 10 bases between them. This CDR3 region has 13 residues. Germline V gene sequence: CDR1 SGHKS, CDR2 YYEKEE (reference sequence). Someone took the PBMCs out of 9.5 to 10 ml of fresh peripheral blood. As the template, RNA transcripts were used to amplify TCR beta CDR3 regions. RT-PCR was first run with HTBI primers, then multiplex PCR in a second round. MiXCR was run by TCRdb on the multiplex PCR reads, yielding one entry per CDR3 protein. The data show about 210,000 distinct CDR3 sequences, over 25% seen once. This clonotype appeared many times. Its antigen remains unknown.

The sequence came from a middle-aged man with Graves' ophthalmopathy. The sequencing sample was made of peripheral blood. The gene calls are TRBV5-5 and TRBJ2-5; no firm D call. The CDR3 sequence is CASSFLPVETQYF. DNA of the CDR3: TGTGCCAGCAGCTTTCTTCCCGTGGAGACCCAGTACTTC.